Listed here are 2 T cell receptor beta chains from one sample, sequenced in a study of T cell repertoires in cytomegalovirus infection. TCRdb redid the calling of the reads with MiXCR, one entry per CDR3 protein. The sample lists some 77,000 distinct CDR3 sequences; 3% to 4.5% were seen once. Sequencing was done on a sample of PBMCs. The receptors stem from a human donor in good health (CMV status not recorded). Some clones in this sample may be carry-over from other donors' samples.

This clonotype was recorded at least ten times. The J gene is TRBJ2-1, the V gene TRBV7-3; TRBD2 matches 9 bases. Trimming took 5 bases from V and 5 from J; bases not matched to a gene: 10. CDR1 is SGHTA, CDR2 FQGTGA, per germline. The CDR3 totals 16 residues. CDR3 sequence (DNA): TGTGCCAGCAGCCCCGGAGGTAGCGGGGGCCACAATGAGCAGTTCTTC. The encoded protein is CASSPGGSGGHNEQFF.

This clonotype was found many times. The chain uses TRBV7-2 and TRBJ1-2, with 11 bases aligning to TRBD1. V lost 2 bases and J lost 3; bases outside the gene matches: 11. Germline CDR1 and CDR2: SGHTA and FQGNSA. The CDR3 has 18 amino acids. CDR3 DNA: TGTGCCAGCAGCTTACGACGGGACAGGGGGAGGTTCTACTATGGCTACACCTTC. This codes for CASSLRRDRGRFYYGYTF.